This T cell receptor beta chain was recorded in a study of blood T cell repertoires in COVID-19. Only one count was recorded for this clone. J gave up 6 bases and V 0 bases, and 4 bases lay outside the gene matches. This CDR3 comprises 14 residues. Germline CDR1 KGHSH, CDR2 LQKENI. TCRdb keeps only in-frame clones here, not all; method: immunoSEQ multiplex PCR. The sample includes around 170,000 clones, 86% of them seen just once. Material: peripheral blood. The origin of this receptor is a woman aged 25 to 45 with active or convalescent COVID-19. This chain uses TRBV18 with TRBJ1-2, with 7 positions matching TRBD1. The CDR3: CASSPPKGANGYTF. The CDR3 DNA reads as TGTGCCAGCTCACCACCGAAGGGGGCGAATGGCTACACCTTC.